Detailed here is one TCR beta chain. Deletions cut 1 base from V and 5 bases from J, with 8 bases between. There are 13 residues in the CDR3. Germline assignment: CDR1 KGHSH and CDR2 LQKENI. The sample belongs to a study of blood T cell repertoires in COVID-19. The protocol was immunoSEQ multiplex PCR, while the TCRdb copy is restricted to in-frame clones and leaves out a portion. The table includes about 140,000 clones, about 92% detected once. Specimen: peripheral blood. J is TRBJ2-5 and V is TRBV18; D unresolved. The TCR sequence derives from a human donor in a cohort sampled during active COVID-19. The CDR3 coding sequence is TGTGCCAGCTCACCACAAAGAGCGGAGACCCAGTACTTC. Translating gives CASSPQRAETQYF.